This TCR beta chain was identified during a study of blood T cell repertoires in COVID-19. On the study more broadly: Acute-phase and convalescent COVID-19 samples originated in the United States, Italy and Spain. Sample material is recorded as cDNA or gDNA derived from T cells, B-cell-depleted T cells, or PBMCs.

Some clones are missing from TCRdb's copy, which holds only in-frame ones; the method was immunoSEQ multiplex PCR. The sample comprises about 88,000 clones, approximately 85% of which are singletons, and more than 25% rests with the top ten. The V and J ends lost 5 bases and 5 bases, in that order; junction bases with no gene match: 8. The germline CDR1 and CDR2 sequences are MNHEY and SVGEGT. This CDR3 is 16 amino acids long. Sequencing was done on a sample of peripheral blood. The chain links TRBV6-2 or TRBV6-3 to TRBJ2-2; 10 bases map to TRBD1. The sequence derives from a human donor in a cohort sampled during active COVID-19. The CDR3 is CASSEGRDRGTGELFF. The CDR3 DNA reads as TGTGCCAGCAGTGAGGGCCGGGACAGGGGAACCGGGGAGCTGTTTTTT.